The 21 T cell receptor beta chains presented below share a single source sample, sequenced in a study of cytomegalovirus exposure and HLA in healthy donors. Primers: 60 Vbeta forward and 13 Jbeta reverse. TCRdb's copy holds only in-frame clones and misses some; the assay was immunoSEQ multiplex PCR. Of over 80,000 clones in the sample, approximately 85% were seen once. The sequencing sample was made of PBMCs. The receptors were gathered from a man aged 40-49 years in good health and CMV-seropositive.

The count of this clone is one. The gene calls are TRBV15 and TRBJ2-3, with 9 bases that match TRBD2. Per the germline V gene, CDR1 is LNHNV and CDR2 is YYDKDF (reference sequence). This CDR3 comprises 16 residues. Trimming cost V 0 bases and J 7 bases; bases outside gene matches: 8. CDR3 sequence (DNA): TGTGCCACCAGCAGAGAAGTTAGCGGGAGCTCGTATACGCAGTATTTT. It is translated as CATSREVSGSSYTQYF.

The chain employs TRBV4-1 and TRBJ1-3, with TRBD1 as a possible D gene (6 bases). V lost 4 bases to trimming and J lost 2 bases, with 21 bases between them. The CDR3 spans 18 residues. Germline CDR1 reads MGHRA; CDR2 reads YSYEKL. The CDR3 DNA is TGCGCCAGCAGCCCTTTAGATGGGAGAAGGGGGACTGGAAACACCATATATTTT. Its translation: CASSPLDGRRGTGNTIYF.

This clone was detected a few times. This chain joins TRBV5-4 and TRBJ2-7; 7 bases fit TRBD1. With V trimmed by 2 bases and J by 6 bases, 2 bases remained unmatched. The germline CDR1 and CDR2 sequences are SGHNT and YYREEE (reference sequence). This CDR3 has 12 residues. This CDR3 is CASSFTGVEQYF. CDR3 in DNA: TGTGCCAGCAGCTTCACAGGGGTCGAGCAGTACTTC. The full variable domain, with the rest looked up from reference TRBV5-4 and TRBJ2-7, is ETGVTQSPTHLIKTRGQQVTLRCSSQSGHNTVSWYQQALGQGPQFIFQYYREEENGRGNFPPRFSGLQFPNYSSELNVNALELDDSALYLCASSFTGVEQYFGPGTRLTVT.

In its sample, this clone was seen a few times. V is TRBV6-5 and J is TRBJ2-7, with D perhaps TRBD2 (6 bases). This CDR3 is built from 12 residues. The V end lost 5 bases, the J end lost 7 bases, and 12 bases lay between the germline ends. The V gene's germline CDR1 is MNHEY and CDR2 SVGAGI. This CDR3 reads CASSGTAWEQYF. Written as DNA, the CDR3 is TGTGCCAGCAGTGGGACTGCCTGGGAGCAGTACTTC.

Written as DNA, the CDR3 is TGTGCCAGTAGTAGGGGACTTCATAATGAAAAACTGTTTTTT. Amino acid sequence: CASSRGLHNEKLFF. V gene TRBV19 combines with J gene TRBJ1-4, with D perhaps matching TRBD1 (5 bases). This CDR3 has 14 amino acids. Trimming left V 4 bases short and J 4 bases short, with 10 bases between. The germline V gene encodes CDR1 LNHDA and CDR2 SQIVND (reference sequence).

The chain carries TRBV2 and TRBJ1-4, with a weak D call TRBD1 (6 bases). CDR1 and CDR2 from the germline V gene are SNHLY and FYNNEI. The CDR3 consists of 12 residues. V lost 4 bases and J lost 8, with 8 bases in between. CDR3 protein: CASSVDREKLFF. The DNA of the CDR3 is TGTGCCAGCAGTGTCGACAGGGAAAAACTGTTTTTT.

The genes are TRBV28 and TRBJ2-7; D is undetermined. The ends were cut back, 6 bases at V and 3 bases at J, with 15 bases in the middle. The germline V gene has CDR1 MDHEN and CDR2 SYDVKM. There are 14 residues in the CDR3. CDR3 sequence (DNA): TGTGCCAGCAGCGTTTTAGGAGAAAACTACGAGCAGTACTTC. Amino acid sequence: CASSVLGENYEQYF. The full variable domain, rest sourced from reference TRBV28 and TRBJ2-7, is DVKVTQSSRYLVKRTGEKVFLECVQDMDHENMFWYRQDPGLGLRLIYFSYDVKMKEKGDIPEGYSVSREKKERFSLILESASTNQTSMYLCASSVLGENYEQYFGPGTRLTVT.

The chain couples TRBV19 to TRBJ1-5; no clear D. CDR3 length: 14 residues. Germline lookup yields CDR1 LNHDA and CDR2 SQIVND (reference sequence). Trimming pared 9 bases from V and 7 bases from J, leaving 19 bases between. The CDR3 here is CASQHPRSGQPQHF. The CDR3 DNA is TGTGCCAGCCAGCATCCAAGGTCGGGACAGCCCCAGCATTTT. The full variable domain, with the rest looked up from reference TRBV19 and TRBJ1-5, is DGGITQSPKYLFRKEGQNVTLSCEQNLNHDAMYWYRQDPGQGLRLIYYSQIVNDFQKGDIAEGYSVSREKKESFPLTVTSAQKNPTAFYLCASQHPRSGQPQHFGDGTRLSIL.

This clone was picked up a small number of times. This sequence joins TRBV28 and TRBJ1-2; 10 bases fit TRBD1. The CDR3 runs 16 residues. Per germline, CDR1 MDHEN and CDR2 SYDVKM. The ends lost 4 bases at V and 8 bases at J; junction bases unmatched: 13. CDR3 DNA sequence: TGTGCCAGCAGTTACGCCGGGACAGGGGAAGCGGAGGGCTACACCTTC. The encoded protein is CASSYAGTGEAEGYTF.

This chain links TRBV5-1 with TRBJ2-3, with 8 bases lining up with TRBD1. The CDR3 contains 15 residues. Germline V gives CDR1 SGHRS, CDR2 YFSETQ. Losses at the gene ends were 4 bases for V and 6 bases for J; bases not matched to a gene: 10. The CDR3 loop is CASSPDRAIGDTQYF. The CDR3 region has the DNA TGCGCCAGCAGCCCGGACAGGGCAATCGGGGATACGCAGTATTTT.

This chain uses TRBV30 with TRBJ2-3, with 10 bases matching TRBD2. The CDR3 length is 15 residues. Germline V gene lookup returns CDR1 GTSNPN and CDR2 SVGIG (reference sequence). With V trimmed by 4 bases and J by 3 bases, 7 bases remained unmatched. CDR3 loop: CAWTILSGRTDTQYF. As DNA, the CDR3 is TGTGCCTGGACGATCCTTAGCGGGAGGACAGATACGCAGTATTTT.

This clone was counted a single time. The J gene is TRBJ2-1, the V gene TRBV19; 14 bases align to TRBD2. The germline V gene encodes CDR1 LNHDA and CDR2 SQIVND (reference sequence). The trim removed 6 bases at V and 2 bases at J, leaving 0 bases unmatched. The CDR3 extends over 15 amino acids. DNA of the CDR3: TGTGCCAGTAGGGGACTAGCGGGAGCCTACAATGAGCAGTTCTTC. Translation gives CASRGLAGAYNEQFF.

The rearrangement joins TRBV16 to TRBJ2-7, with D perhaps TRBD1 (5 bases). V gave up 1 base and J gave up 6 bases, with 10 bases separating them. The CDR3 length is 13 residues. The germline CDR1 and CDR2 sequences are KGHSY and FQNENV. CDR3 in amino acids: CASSQLQGSEQYF. For the CDR3, the DNA is TGTGCCAGCAGCCAATTGCAGGGAAGCGAGCAGTACTTC.

The rearrangement links TRBV11-2 to TRBJ2-1; a possible D gene is TRBD2 (5 bases). Germline CDR1 reads SGHAT; CDR2 reads FQNNGV. This CDR3 region has 15 residues. Trimming cost V 4 bases and J 1 base, with 11 bases left between them. CDR3 in DNA: TGTGCCAGCAGCTCCGGACTGCTATCCTACAATGAGCAGTTCTTC. Protein: CASSSGLLSYNEQFF.

V gene TRBV18 combines with J gene TRBJ2-7; D may be TRBD2 (5 bases). This CDR3 spans 12 amino acids. Germline CDR1 and CDR2: KGHSH and LQKENI. Trimming stripped 3 bases from V and 4 bases from J, with 7 bases between. This CDR3 is CASSPTGYEQYF. CDR3 bases: TGTGCCAGCTCACCGACGGGGTACGAGCAGTACTTC.

The chain carries TRBV5-1 and TRBJ1-3; a possible D gene is TRBD1 (5 bases). The CDR3 runs to 15 residues. CDR1 and CDR2 from the germline V gene are SGHRS and YFSETQ. V was trimmed by 0 bases and J by 0 bases, leaving 7 bases between them. The CDR3 protein is CASSLGQHSGNTIYF. The CDR3 nucleotides are TGCGCCAGCAGCTTGGGACAGCACTCTGGAAACACCATATATTTT.

V is TRBV18 and J is TRBJ2-3; 8 bases agree with TRBD1. Trimming cost V 6 bases and J 3 bases; bases outside gene matches: 5. Germline V gives CDR1 KGHSH, CDR2 LQKENI. The CDR3 length is 14 residues. The CDR3 sequence: CASSRDRQTDTQYF. For the CDR3, the DNA is TGTGCCAGCTCGCGGGACAGGCAAACAGATACGCAGTATTTT.

This chain connects TRBV4-2 to TRBJ2-5; D gene ambiguous. The V end lost 0 bases, the J end lost 4 bases, and 9 bases lay between the germline ends. The V gene's germline CDR1 is LGHNA and CDR2 YNFKEQ. This CDR3 spans 14 amino acids. This chain's CDR3 is CASSQDEERETQYF. In DNA form, the CDR3 reads TGTGCCAGCAGCCAAGATGAGGAGAGAGAGACCCAGTACTTC.

The chain carries TRBV30 and TRBJ2-3; 9 nucleotides line up with TRBD2. From germline, CDR1 is GTSNPN and CDR2 SVGIG (reference sequence). CDR3 length: 17 residues. The ends lost 0 bases at V and 4 bases at J; junction bases unmatched: 11. The CDR3 coding sequence is TGTGCCTGGAGTGTTGTAGCGGGGGCCCGGGTCCCAGATACGCAGTATTTT. Its translation is CAWSVVAGARVPDTQYF.

The chain is built from TRBV4-1 and TRBJ1-6, with TRBD1 matching over 8 bases. Losses at the gene ends were 8 bases for V and 1 base for J; bases not matched to a gene: 7. This CDR3 has 16 residues. Per the germline V gene, CDR1 is MGHRA and CDR2 is YSYEKL. This CDR3 reads CASRGQEVSYNSPLHF. Written as DNA, the CDR3 is TGCGCCAGCCGGGGACAGGAGGTGTCCTATAATTCACCCCTCCACTTT.

The rearrangement uses TRBV6-1 and TRBJ1-1; 9 bases align to TRBD1. The trim removed 5 bases at V and 5 bases at J, leaving 9 bases unmatched. The V gene's germline CDR1 is MNHNS and CDR2 SASEGT. The CDR3 length is 15 residues. As DNA, the CDR3 is TGTGCCAGCAGTTCCTGGGACAGGGTAACGACTGAAGCTTTCTTT. Its protein product is CASSSWDRVTTEAFF.